The entry that follows covers one T cell receptor (beta chain) sequence. The clone's antigen remains unknown. Base qualities are not recorded, but no much larger clone differs from it by a single base. TCR beta CDR3 regions were amplified from RNA transcripts for repertoire sequencing. A first-round RT-PCR used HTBI primers with the Qiagen OneStep RT-PCR kit, followed by a second-round multiplex PCR, size selection and purification. Libraries were sequenced paired-end with 100 bp reads on an Illumina HiSeq2000. The study's own analysis went as follows. SOAPnuke was used to process the reads, removing any read that contained adapters or uncalled bases, had a mean Phred below 15, or lacked an exact match to the constant primer or identifier. COPE v1.2.5 was used to merge the high-quality paired reads. Unique nucleotide sequences were defined as clonotypes and aligned to IMGT TRB V, D and J references using MiTCR v1.1. The analysis was limited to V-J combinations with a frequency above 0.0001, which together covered about 99% of the repertoires. For each V-J combination, a TCR clonal expansion and chaos score was defined as the ratio of F50 clonal expansion to chaos observed in the TCRdist matrix. Welch's t-statistics and random forest were used to reduce features to about a dozen V-J combinations, which were fed into a naive Bayes classifier. The similarity between thyroid and blood repertoires was quantified using the Morisita-Horn index. In-frame beta chains were kept once TCRdb had trimmed the public reads at Q25 with fastp and called clones with MiXCR. Entries that share a CDR3 protein sequence are merged under the most common genes and DNA. The V and J calls reflect TCRdb's pipeline rather than the authors' work. Recorded for this sample are about 700,000 distinct CDR3 sequences; around 40% of them occurred a single time. About 40% of the sample comes from the top ten.

The CDR3 numbers 17 residues from cysteine through phenylalanine. Only the CDR3 region is kept as DNA, spanning 51 bases read in frame from base 1. The CDR1 and CDR2 encoded by the germline V gene are SGHAT and FQNNGV. V is cut back by 1 base and J by 4 bases, with 12 bases in the junction unmatched. This sample was taken from a study of Graves' ophthalmopathy and Graves' hyperthyroidism (dated by TCRdb to 2016 to 2019). Looking at the study overall: Peripheral blood was collected at initial diagnosis, before any treatment. To tell Graves' ophthalmopathy apart from Graves' hyperthyroidism, and to predict which patients would progress to ophthalmopathy, the study relied on TCR beta repertoire signatures. In total, 135 blood samples were TCR-sequenced: approximately 42 ophthalmopathy, some 72 hyperthyroidism and some 17 hyperthyroidism-to-ophthalmopathy patients. To explore V-J signatures that separate ophthalmopathy from hyperthyroidism, a discovery set of around 97 patients was enrolled, consisting of 40 to 45 with ophthalmopathy and some 56 with stable hyperthyroidism. An independent validation cohort comprised fewer than 20 hyperthyroidism patients and over 15 patients who later progressed from hyperthyroidism to ophthalmopathy. T-cell repertoires of thyroid tissue and blood were compared in over five hyperthyroidism patients. Following sample collection, hyperthyroidism patients were given methimazole at a starting dose of 30 mg daily, and ophthalmopathy patients were given high-dose intravenous methylprednisolone. The study at large found these results: In validation, the model predicted ophthalmopathy progression with about 71% sensitivity and about 73% specificity; more than ten predicted patients were CT-confirmed with GO in a median of approximately six months. In cross-validation, the 13-signature model distinguished ophthalmopathy from stable hyperthyroidism with about 88% sensitivity and around 81% specificity, and in the test set the corresponding values were approximately 79% and 70%. No statistical method was used to set the sample size in advance, and the investigators knew which group each participant was assigned to. Most of the expanded thyroid clonotypes with a frequency above 0.001 were also detected in blood, and it was suggested that the thyroid immune response may be reflected by blood repertoires.

Ophthalmopathy patients had moderately to severely active disease, Clinical Activity Score of at least 3, NOSPECS grade of at least 4, and disease duration under 3 months. Patients with other autoimmune diseases, uncontrolled infections, pregnancy or lactation were excluded from the study. Clinical symptoms, serum thyroxine, TRAb, thyroid ultrasound and orbital computed tomography formed the basis of the diagnosis. Ficoll-Paque density gradient centrifugation was used to isolate PBMCs from approximately 10 ml of fresh peripheral blood. Total RNA was extracted using Trizol reagent, and RNA quality was checked on an Agilent 2100 Bioanalyzer.

The source is an adult man with Graves' ophthalmopathy. Material: peripheral blood. Recombination linked TRBV11-2 to TRBJ2-5; 7 central nucleotides agree with TRBD1. This receptor carries the CDR3 CASSLVSTGRMGETQYF. Here is the DNA: TGTGCCAGCAGCTTAGTCTCGACAGGGCGGATGGGAGAGACCCAGTACTTC.